The 10 T cell receptor beta chains listed next were all sequenced from one sample in a study of blood T cell repertoires in COVID-19. Libraries were prepared by immunoSEQ multiplex PCR; TCRdb keeps only in-frame clonotypes and omits some of them. Among 81,000 or so clones listed, approximately 80% were seen once. The sequenced material came from peripheral blood. The source of these receptors is a woman in her seventies with active or convalescent COVID-19.

V is TRBV7-6 and J is TRBJ2-2, with 10 bases identical to TRBD1. Germline lookup yields CDR1 SGHVS and CDR2 FNYEAQ. Unmatched junction bases numbered 2, after V lost 5 bases and J lost 2 bases. The CDR3 runs 15 residues. The CDR3 coding sequence is TGTGCCAGCAGCCGACAGGGGGCAAACACCGGGGAGCTGTTTTTT. Encoded protein: CASSRQGANTGELFF.

This clone turned up a few times. The V call is TRBV5-5, the J call TRBJ1-4; D not resolved. The germline gives CDR1 SGHKS, CDR2 YYEKEE (reference sequence). Trimming removed 3 bases at V and 0 bases at J, with 12 bases between. This CDR3 spans 16 amino acids. The CDR3 loop is CASSSRGGSTNEKLFF. In DNA, the CDR3 is TGTGCCAGCAGCTCACGGGGTGGTTCAACTAATGAAAAACTGTTTTTT.

V usage is TRBV2 and J usage is TRBJ2-3; 9 bases align to TRBD2. CDR3 size: 15 residues. V trimming: 1 base; J trimming: 6 bases; junction bases outside the gene matches: 5. CDR1 is SNHLY and CDR2 is FYNNEI in the germline V gene. The CDR3 bases are TGTGCCAGCAGTGAAGAAGCGGGGGGCGGGGATACGCAGTATTTT. Its translation: CASSEEAGGGDTQYF.

This clone was seen once. CDR3 protein: CASSLDRPTHGEKLFF. The CDR3 DNA sequence: TGTGCCAGCAGCTTAGATAGACCGACCCACGGGGAAAAACTGTTTTTT. The rearrangement links TRBV11-2 to TRBJ1-4; D is uncertain. The CDR3 covers 16 residues. Germline V gives CDR1 SGHAT, CDR2 FQNNGV. Trimming cost V 0 bases and J 8 bases, with 16 bases left between them.

The rearrangement joins TRBV3-1 (or the pseudogene TRBV3-2) to TRBJ2-3; TRBD2 agrees at 10 bases. The CDR3 is 16 amino acids. V lost 4 bases, J lost 5 bases, and 9 bases stayed unmatched. Germline V gene sequence: CDR1 LGHDT, CDR2 YNNKEL (reference sequence). CDR3 residues: CASSLRSGGAGDTQYF. In DNA, the CDR3 is TGTGCCAGCAGCCTTCGAAGCGGGGGGGCGGGAGATACGCAGTATTTT.

The chain has TRBV19 and TRBJ1-1, with D possibly matching TRBD1 (5 bases). The CDR3 extends over 14 amino acids. Per the germline V gene, CDR1 is LNHDA and CDR2 is SQIVND (reference sequence). V dropped 9 bases and J dropped 2 bases, with 16 bases sitting between them. This CDR3 reads CASSSFRANTEAFF. In nucleotides, the CDR3 is TGTGCCAGCAGTTCGTTCAGGGCAAACACTGAAGCTTTCTTT.

V usage is TRBV3-1 (or the pseudogene TRBV3-2) and J usage is TRBJ1-3; D is uncertain. The CDR3 is 15 residues long. Trimming pared 6 bases from V and 2 bases from J, leaving 14 bases between. Germline V lookup: CDR1 LGHDT, CDR2 YNNKEL (reference sequence). CDR3 sequence reads: CASSDIVGPGNTIYF. CDR3 in DNA: TGTGCCAGCAGTGACATAGTTGGCCCTGGAAACACCATATATTTT.

The gene calls are TRBV28 and TRBJ1-1, with a weak D call TRBD1 (5 bases). Trimming stripped 1 base from V and 0 bases from J, with 6 bases between. The CDR3 runs 14 residues. Germline V lookup: CDR1 MDHEN, CDR2 SYDVKM. CDR3 in DNA: TGTGCCAGCAGTTTATCGGACATGAACACTGAAGCTTTCTTT. Translating gives CASSLSDMNTEAFF.

The chain is built from TRBV9 and TRBJ2-1; the D gene is possibly TRBD2 (6 bases). The germline V gene has CDR1 SGDLS and CDR2 YYNGEE. This CDR3 is 16 amino acids long. V was clipped by 4 bases and J by 7 bases, with 21 bases between them. The CDR3 here is CASSPVPWGVGNEQFF. CDR3 nucleotide sequence: TGTGCCAGCAGCCCCGTTCCATGGGGGGTGGGGAATGAGCAGTTCTTC. Together with reference TRBV9 and TRBJ2-1, the CDR3 gives the full variable domain: DSGVTQTPKHLITATGQRVTLRCSPRSGDLSVYWYQQSLDQGLQFLIQYYNGEERAKGNILERFSAQQFPDLHSELNLSSLELGDSALYFCASSPVPWGVGNEQFFGPGTRLTVL.

The chain uses TRBV7-2 and TRBJ2-1; 8 nucleotides line up with TRBD2. V lost 5 bases to trimming and J lost 4 bases; unmatched junction nucleotides: 7. Germline assignment: CDR1 SGHTA and CDR2 FQGNSA. The CDR3 totals 15 residues. The CDR3 nucleotides read TGTGCCAGCAGCCGGGGGGGGACGGGATACAATGAGCAGTTCTTC. Its protein is CASSRGGTGYNEQFF.